This TCR beta chain was documented in a study of human T cells and chemical hapten exposure. Using its own MiXCR run on the RACE reads, TCRdb lists one record per CDR3 protein. The table has some 180,000 distinct CDR3 sequences, around 25% seen once; the top ten hold 2% to 2.5%. The sample's time point: patch test 3, about 24 weeks after DPC sensitization. Treatment here: therapeutic diphenylcyclopropenone sensitization with weekly scalp DPC. This specimen consisted of whole blood, obtained in connection with sensitization to the hapten diphenylcyclopropenone (DPC). The source of this sequence is a woman in her thirties or forties with alopecia areata. Some clones in this sample may be carry-over from other donors' samples.

The CDR3 sequence is CAISVQGGQNTGELFF. The CDR3 DNA sequence: TGTGCCATCAGTGTTCAAGGAGGGCAGAACACCGGGGAGCTGTTTTTT. The chain employs TRBV10-3 and TRBJ2-2; D may be TRBD2 (6 bases). CDR1 is ENHRY and CDR2 is SYGVKD in the germline V gene. The CDR3 is 16 amino acids. Deletions cut 4 bases from V and 1 base from J, with 13 bases between.